This T cell receptor (beta chain) was captured by sequencing in a study of blood T cell repertoires in COVID-19. Across the study: Collection of acute and convalescent COVID-19 samples took place in the United States, Italy and Spain. Sources were T cells, B-cell-depleted T cells, or PBMCs; the material itself was cDNA or gDNA.

Original processing notes: How many nucleated cells were present was estimated from reference gene primer amplification. Sequencing was performed with immunoSEQ multiplex PCR; in TCRdb, only in-frame clones are kept and a portion is missing. V and J calls and clone size are as listed in that table; D and trimming were resolved from the DNA. The sample includes a few hundred thousand clones, roughly 88% seen only once; the top ten take around 1.7%. Germline loops: CDR1 DFQATT, CDR2 SNEGSKA (reference sequence). Trimming shortened V by 3 bases and J by 1 base, and 6 bases separated the two germline ends. The CDR3 has 13 residues.

This chain uses TRBV20-1 with TRBJ2-2; D perhaps matches TRBD1 (5 bases). Source material: peripheral blood. This TCR was sampled from a woman between 50 and 59 years old with acute or convalescent COVID-19. This chain's CDR3 is CSASRGNTGELFF. In nucleotides, the CDR3 is TGCAGTGCTAGTAGGGGGAACACCGGGGAGCTGTTTTTT.